These 3 T cell receptor beta chains were sequenced from one sample in a study of spatial heterogeneity in lung cancer. TCRdb reanalysed the 5' RACE reads using MiXCR and keeps one entry per CDR3 protein. The data contain about 12,000 distinct CDR3 sequences, approximately 6.2% of them singletons. Sample time point: sample taken at primary tumor resection. Whole RNA, which was extracted from tumor, nontumor lung tissue or frozen PBMC, was sequenced without any cell sorting. The input for sequencing was normal lung tissue next to the tumor, taken at surgery. Receptor source: a male donor with early-stage non-small cell lung cancer.

This clonotype occurred a few times. Because the library targeted alpha chains, this beta chain is an off-target read whose size means little. This sequence joins TRBV7-2 and TRBJ2-7, with TRBD1 identical over 9 bases. V lost 1 base and J lost 1; bases outside the gene matches: 11. The length of the CDR3 is 18 residues. Germline V gives CDR1 SGHTA, CDR2 FQGNSA. In DNA, the CDR3 is TGTGCCAGCAGCTTAGTTCAGGCCGGGACAGGGAGGTCCTACGAGCAGTACTTC. Protein product: CASSLVQAGTGRSYEQYF. Full variable domain (remainder filled in from reference TRBV7-2 and TRBJ2-7): GAGVSQSPSNKVTEKGKDVELRCDPISGHTALYWYRQSLGQGLEFLIYFQGNSAPDKSGLPSDRFSAERTGGSVSTLTIQRTQQEDSAVYLCASSLVQAGTGRSYEQYFGPGTRLTVT.

This clonotype is categorized as medium-sized. This beta chain appears as a stray read in a library generated for alpha chains; its size is not informative. The chain employs TRBV7-3 and TRBJ2-6; D is possibly TRBD2 (5 bases). V was shortened by 2 bases and J by 4 bases, with 27 bases between the two germline ends. The CDR3 length is 21 residues. The germline CDR1 and CDR2 sequences are SGHTA and FQGTGA. DNA for the CDR3: TGTGCCAGCAGCTTAGGGTCCGGGAAGGACGTAGTCGGGCGAGGGGCCAACGTCCTGACTTTC. Translation: CASSLGSGKDVVGRGANVLTF.

Points on this clonotype: This beta chain appears as a stray read in a library generated for alpha chains; its size is not informative. CDR3 nucleotides: TGTGCCAGCGGGGAGGGACAGGGGAACACTGAAGCTTTCTTT. It translates to CASGEGQGNTEAFF. The gene calls are TRBV2 and TRBJ1-1, with 9 nucleotides matching TRBD1. The germline V gene has CDR1 SNHLY and CDR2 FYNNEI. The CDR3 totals 14 residues. After removal of 8 bases from V and 1 base from J, the junction contained 5 bases not matched to a gene. Filled out from reference TRBV2 and TRBJ1-1, the complete variable domain reads EPEVTQTPSHQVTQMGQEVILRCVPISNHLYFYWYRQILGQKVEFLVSFYNNEISEKSEIFDDQFSVERPDGSNFTLKIRSTKLEDSAMYFCASGEGQGNTEAFFGQGTRLTVV.